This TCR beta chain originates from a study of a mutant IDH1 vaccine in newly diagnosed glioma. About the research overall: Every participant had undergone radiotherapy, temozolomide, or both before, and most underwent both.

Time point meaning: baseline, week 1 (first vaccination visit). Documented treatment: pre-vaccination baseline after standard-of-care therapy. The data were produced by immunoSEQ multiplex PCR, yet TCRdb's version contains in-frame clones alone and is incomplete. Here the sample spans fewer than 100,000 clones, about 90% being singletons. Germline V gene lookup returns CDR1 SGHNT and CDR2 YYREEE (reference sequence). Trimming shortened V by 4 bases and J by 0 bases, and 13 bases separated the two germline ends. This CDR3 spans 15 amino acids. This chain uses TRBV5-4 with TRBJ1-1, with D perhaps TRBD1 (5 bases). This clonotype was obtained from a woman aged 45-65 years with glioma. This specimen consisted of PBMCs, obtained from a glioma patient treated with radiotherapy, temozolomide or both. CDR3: CASSTLGVLNTEAFF. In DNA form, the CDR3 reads TGTGCCAGCAGCACCCTGGGGGTCTTGAACACTGAAGCTTTCTTT. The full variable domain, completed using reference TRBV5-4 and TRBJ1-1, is ETGVTQSPTHLIKTRGQQVTLRCSSQSGHNTVSWYQQALGQGPQFIFQYYREEENGRGNFPPRFSGLQFPNYSSELNVNALELDDSALYLCASSTLGVLNTEAFFGQGTRLTVV.